This TCR beta chain was captured by sequencing in a study of cytomegalovirus exposure and HLA in healthy donors. Study-wide results and caveats: TCR beta chains associated with HLA were, in a later analysis, more clonally expanded than equally common others.

PCR amplification relied on 60 Vbeta primers (plus 13 Jbeta primers). TCRdb's copy holds only in-frame clones and misses some; the assay was immunoSEQ multiplex PCR. The sample shows roughly 120,000 clones, 73% of them seen only once. Concerning this clone: Its antigen is unidentified.

This CDR3 region has 16 residues. CDR1 and CDR2 from the germline V gene are MGHDK and SYGVNS. Trimming stripped 2 bases from V and 1 base from J, with 12 bases between. The source of this sequence is a man between 35 and 55 years old in good health and CMV-seronegative. The chain has TRBV25-1 and TRBJ2-4; the D gene is possibly TRBD1 (5 bases). Material: PBMCs. Here the CDR3 DNA reads TGTGCCAGCAGTGAACGAGGTGGGGCCGCCAAAAACATTCAGTACTTC. It codes for CASSERGGAAKNIQYF.